Described below is a single T cell receptor beta chain sequence and its context. Antigen unknown. This sample is drawn from a study of cytomegalovirus exposure and HLA in healthy donors. Findings and caveats of the study: Analyses of presence/absence relied on an assumption of roughly uniform sequencing depth across donors. In vitro assays verified that a few CMV-associated chains recognized CMV antigens specifically.

In germline, CDR1 is ENHRY, CDR2 SYGVKD. J lost 4 bases, V lost 8 bases, and 8 bases had no gene match. The CDR3 consists of 14 residues. PCR primers comprised 60 Vbeta and 13 Jbeta primers. Method: immunoSEQ multiplex PCR; TCRdb's copy keeps in-frame clones and lacks some. The sample's table shows just over 80,000 clones. The sequenced material came from PBMCs. This receptor was taken from a woman aged 30 to 39 in good health and CMV-seronegative. V gene TRBV10-3 combines with J gene TRBJ1-5; 7 positions agree with TRBD1. The CDR3 DNA sequence: TGTGCCATCCAGGGGCAGGGGGTAAATCAGCCCCAGCATTTT. Its translation is CAIQGQGVNQPQHF.